The entry that follows covers one TCR beta chain sequence. These data come from a study of blood T cell repertoires in COVID-19. Study details: Sample material is recorded as cDNA or gDNA derived from T cells, B-cell-depleted T cells, or PBMCs.

The CDR3 is made up of 15 amino acids. Germline V gene data show CDR1 as SGHTA and CDR2 as FQGTGA. After removal of 2 bases from V and 3 bases from J, the junction contained 3 bases not matched to a gene. Measured with immunoSEQ multiplex PCR; TCRdb has only the in-frame clones, and not every one. The sample has around 100,000 clones, just under 85% seen once. The V and J genes are TRBV7-3 and TRBJ2-3, with TRBD2 matching 9 bases. Sample: peripheral blood. The clonotype comes from a woman aged 80 or older with active or convalescent COVID-19. The CDR3 DNA reads as TGTGCCAGCAGCTTAGCGGGAGGGCCGACAGATACGCAGTATTTT. As protein: CASSLAGGPTDTQYF.